This is a list of T cell receptor beta chains from one sample in a study of cytomegalovirus exposure and HLA in healthy donors. The method was immunoSEQ multiplex PCR; TCRdb's version includes in-frame clones alone and lacks a portion of them. This table holds over 75,000 clones, 77% found once. The material sequenced was PBMCs. The receptors here all came from a man aged 50 or older in good health and CMV-seropositive. CDR3s leave out the opening cysteine and the closing phenylalanine or tryptophan.

>TRBV4-2|TRBJ1-2
ASSLDRGGGGYT
>TRBV30|TRBJ1-6
AWSFRDNSPFH
>TRBV5-6|TRBJ1-4
ASSLSGQGEKLF
>TRBV30|TRBJ1-2
AWSVAGSNYGYT
>TRBV5-1|TRBJ2-1
ASSVSGGTYNEQF
>TRBV19|TRBJ1-4
ASSMDRGATNEKLF
>TRBV7-6|TRBJ2-2
ASSFGTENTGELF
>TRBV7-8|TRBJ1-3
ASSFKSTGGTGNTIY
>TRBV21-1|TRBJ2-7
ASSKEKGLTGSSYEQY
>TRBV28|TRBJ2-6
ASSSQSQAISGANVLT
>TRBV9|TRBJ1-3
ASSSPGRDGGSGNTIY
>TRBV7-9|TRBJ2-5
ASSLRDLQETQY
>TRBV2|TRBJ2-3
ASTPSTDTQY
>TRBV18|TRBJ2-7
ASSPETGAEQY
>TRBV15|TRBJ2-3
ATSRVGTAYTDTQY
>TRBV6-1|TRBJ2-3
ASSGTSGFADTQY
>TRBV28|TRBJ2-1
ASSLGVPSYNEQF
>TRBV19|TRBJ1-3
ASDIPPTGGARNTIY
>TRBV2|TRBJ1-2
ASSPGTGAGGYT
>TRBV21-1|TRBJ2-4
ASSKVVDRALAKNIQY
>TRBV27|TRBJ2-2
ASSPRTGVDTGELF
>TRBV4-3|TRBJ2-1
ASSQGGSSGGVEQF
>TRBV27|TRBJ1-6
ASSLDGQGSYNSPLH
>TRBV6-1|TRBJ1-1
ASSEYTGGLTEAF
>TRBV28|TRBJ2-6
ASSLLAGGGANVLT
>TRBV5-6|TRBJ1-1
ASSLSGGGTEAF
>TRBV21-1|TRBJ2-5
ASSRRGETQY
>TRBV19|TRBJ1-4
ASSTWTGVGEKLF
>TRBV7-2|TRBJ2-3
ASSLAMSGGATDTQY
>TRBV2|TRBJ2-3
ASRGGHGTQY
>TRBV5-4|TRBJ1-2
ASSIDSNGYT
>TRBV11-1|TRBJ2-3
ASGRGGLASTQY